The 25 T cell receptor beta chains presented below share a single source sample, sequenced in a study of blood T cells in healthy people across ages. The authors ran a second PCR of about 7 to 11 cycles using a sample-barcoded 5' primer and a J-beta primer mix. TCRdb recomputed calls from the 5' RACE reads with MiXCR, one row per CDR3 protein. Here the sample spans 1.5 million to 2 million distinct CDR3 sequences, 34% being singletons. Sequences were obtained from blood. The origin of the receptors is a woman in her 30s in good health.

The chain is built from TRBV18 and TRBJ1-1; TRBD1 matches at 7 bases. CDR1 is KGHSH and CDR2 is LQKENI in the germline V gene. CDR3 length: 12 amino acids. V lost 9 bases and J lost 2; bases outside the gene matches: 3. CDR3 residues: CASTGDNTEAFF. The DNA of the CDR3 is TGTGCCAGTACAGGGGACAACACTGAAGCTTTCTTT.

The DNA for the CDR3 is TGTGCCAGCAGCTTAGGGACAGTGGGATCCTACGAGCAGTACTTC. Translated: CASSLGTVGSYEQYF. The chain couples TRBV7-6 to TRBJ2-7; D is possibly TRBD1 (6 bases). Germline assignment: CDR1 SGHVS and CDR2 FNYEAQ. Trimming shortened V by 1 base and J by 1 base, and 11 bases separated the two germline ends. The CDR3 runs 15 residues.

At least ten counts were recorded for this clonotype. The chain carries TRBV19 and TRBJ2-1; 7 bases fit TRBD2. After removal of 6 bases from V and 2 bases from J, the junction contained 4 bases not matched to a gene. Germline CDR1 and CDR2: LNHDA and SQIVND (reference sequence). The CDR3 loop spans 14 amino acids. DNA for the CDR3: TGTGCCAGTAGACGGGAGGCAACCTACAATGAGCAGTTCTTC. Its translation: CASRREATYNEQFF.

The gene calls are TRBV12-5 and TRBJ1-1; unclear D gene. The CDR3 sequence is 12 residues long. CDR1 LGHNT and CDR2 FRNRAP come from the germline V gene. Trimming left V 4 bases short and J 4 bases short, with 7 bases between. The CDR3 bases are TGTGCTAGTGGTTCAGGTGGCACTGAAGCTTTCTTT. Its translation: CASGSGGTEAFF.

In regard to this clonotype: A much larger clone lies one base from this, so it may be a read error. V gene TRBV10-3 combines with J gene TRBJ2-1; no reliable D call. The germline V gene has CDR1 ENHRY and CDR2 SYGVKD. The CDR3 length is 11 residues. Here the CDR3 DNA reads TGTGTCATCAGTTCCCCTGGTGAGCAGTTCTTC. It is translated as CVISSPGEQFF.

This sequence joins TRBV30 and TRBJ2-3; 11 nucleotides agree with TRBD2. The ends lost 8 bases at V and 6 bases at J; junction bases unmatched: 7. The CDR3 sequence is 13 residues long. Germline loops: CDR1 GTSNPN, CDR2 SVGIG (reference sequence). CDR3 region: CARSSGGFDTQYF. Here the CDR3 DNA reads TGTGCCCGATCTAGCGGGGGGTTTGATACGCAGTATTTT.

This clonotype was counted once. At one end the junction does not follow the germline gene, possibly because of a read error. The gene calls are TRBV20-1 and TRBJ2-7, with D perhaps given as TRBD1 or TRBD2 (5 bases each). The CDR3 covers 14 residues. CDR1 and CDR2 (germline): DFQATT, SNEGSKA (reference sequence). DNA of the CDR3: TGCAGTGCTAGAGTCCTTGACGGGGCCCACGAACAGTACTTC. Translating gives CSARVLDGAHEQYF.

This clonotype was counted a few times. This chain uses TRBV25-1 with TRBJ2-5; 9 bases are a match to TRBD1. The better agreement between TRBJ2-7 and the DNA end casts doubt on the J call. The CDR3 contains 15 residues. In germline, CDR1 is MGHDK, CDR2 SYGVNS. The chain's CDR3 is CASSNLPGQGGEQYF. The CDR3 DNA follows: TGTGCCAGCAGTAATCTTCCGGGACAGGGTGGCGAGCAGTACTTC.

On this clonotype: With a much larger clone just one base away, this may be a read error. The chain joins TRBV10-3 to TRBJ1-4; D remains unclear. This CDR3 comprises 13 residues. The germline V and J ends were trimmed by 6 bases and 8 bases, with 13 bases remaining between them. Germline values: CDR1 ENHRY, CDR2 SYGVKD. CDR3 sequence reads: CAIREIAAEKLFF. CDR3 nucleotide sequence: TGTGCCATCAGGGAGATCGCGGCCGAAAAACTGTTTTTT.

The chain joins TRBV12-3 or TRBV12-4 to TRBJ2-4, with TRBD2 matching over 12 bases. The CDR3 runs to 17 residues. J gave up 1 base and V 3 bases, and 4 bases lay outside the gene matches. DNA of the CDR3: TGTGCCAGCAGTTTCCTAGCGGGAGGGTGGGCCAAAAACATTCAGTACTTC. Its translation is CASSFLAGGWAKNIQYF.

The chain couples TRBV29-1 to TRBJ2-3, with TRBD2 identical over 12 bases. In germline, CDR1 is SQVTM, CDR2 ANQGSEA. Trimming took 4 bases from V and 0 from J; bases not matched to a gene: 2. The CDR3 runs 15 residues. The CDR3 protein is CSVVGLAGSTDTQYF. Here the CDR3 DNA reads TGCAGCGTTGTGGGACTAGCGGGTAGCACAGATACGCAGTATTTT.

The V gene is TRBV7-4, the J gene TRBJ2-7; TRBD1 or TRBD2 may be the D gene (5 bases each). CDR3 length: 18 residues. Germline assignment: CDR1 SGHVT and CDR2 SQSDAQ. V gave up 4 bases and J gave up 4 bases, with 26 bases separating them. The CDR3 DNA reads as TGTGCCAGCAGCTCGACCATCTTAAGGGGACGAGTGATTTACGAGCAGTACTTC. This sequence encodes CASSSTILRGRVIYEQYF.

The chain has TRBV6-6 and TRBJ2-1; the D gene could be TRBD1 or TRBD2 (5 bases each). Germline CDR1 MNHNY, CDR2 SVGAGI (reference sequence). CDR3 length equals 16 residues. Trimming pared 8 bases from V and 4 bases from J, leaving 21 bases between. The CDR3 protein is CASETERTRAYNEQFF. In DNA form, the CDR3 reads TGTGCCAGCGAGACAGAAAGGACGAGGGCATACAATGAGCAGTTCTTC.

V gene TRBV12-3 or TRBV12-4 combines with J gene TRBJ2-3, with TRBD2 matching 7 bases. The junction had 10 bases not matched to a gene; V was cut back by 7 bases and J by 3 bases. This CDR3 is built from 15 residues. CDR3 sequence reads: CASTREGRPTDTQYF. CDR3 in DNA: TGTGCCAGCACAAGGGAGGGCAGGCCTACAGATACGCAGTATTTT.

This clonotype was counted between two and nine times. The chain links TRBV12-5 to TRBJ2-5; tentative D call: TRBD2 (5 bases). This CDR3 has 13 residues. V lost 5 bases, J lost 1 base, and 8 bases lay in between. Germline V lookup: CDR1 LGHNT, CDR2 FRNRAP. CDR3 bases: TGTGCTAGTGGTCTGGGAGTCCAAGAGACCCAGTACTTC. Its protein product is CASGLGVQETQYF.

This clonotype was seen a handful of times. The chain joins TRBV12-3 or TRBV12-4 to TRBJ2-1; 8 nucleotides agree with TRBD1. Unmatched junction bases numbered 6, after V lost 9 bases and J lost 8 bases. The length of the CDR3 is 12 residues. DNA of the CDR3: TGTGCCAGTAGGCAGGGGGCCGATGAGCAGTTCTTC. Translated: CASRQGADEQFF.

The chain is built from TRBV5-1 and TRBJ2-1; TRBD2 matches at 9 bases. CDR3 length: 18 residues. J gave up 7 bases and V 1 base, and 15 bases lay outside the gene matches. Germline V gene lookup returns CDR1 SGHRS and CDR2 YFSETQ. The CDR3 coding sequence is TGCGCCAGCAGCTTGAGTACCTGCGGGGGGGTCGCACGGAATGAGCAGTTCTTC. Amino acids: CASSLSTCGGVARNEQFF.

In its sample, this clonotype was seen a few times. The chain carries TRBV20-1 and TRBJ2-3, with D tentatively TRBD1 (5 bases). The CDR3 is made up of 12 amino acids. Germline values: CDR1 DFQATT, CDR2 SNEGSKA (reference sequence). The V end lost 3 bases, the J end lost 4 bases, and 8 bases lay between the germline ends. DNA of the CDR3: TGCAGTGCTAGTTGGGGCCCAGATACGCAGTATTTT. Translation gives CSASWGPDTQYF.

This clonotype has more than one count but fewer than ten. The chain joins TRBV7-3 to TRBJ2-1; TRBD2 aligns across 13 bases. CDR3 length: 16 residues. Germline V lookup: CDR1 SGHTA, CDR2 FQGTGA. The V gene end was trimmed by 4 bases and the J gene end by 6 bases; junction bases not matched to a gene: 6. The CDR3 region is CASSSLGLAGTNEQFF. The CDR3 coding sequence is TGTGCCAGCAGCTCCCTGGGACTAGCGGGGACCAATGAGCAGTTCTTC.

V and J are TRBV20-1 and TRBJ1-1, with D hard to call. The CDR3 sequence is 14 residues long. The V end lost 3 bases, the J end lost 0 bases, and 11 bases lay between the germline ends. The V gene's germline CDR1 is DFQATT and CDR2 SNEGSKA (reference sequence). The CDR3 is CSARRDTMNTEAFF. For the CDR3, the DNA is TGCAGTGCTAGGAGGGATACGATGAACACTGAAGCTTTCTTT.

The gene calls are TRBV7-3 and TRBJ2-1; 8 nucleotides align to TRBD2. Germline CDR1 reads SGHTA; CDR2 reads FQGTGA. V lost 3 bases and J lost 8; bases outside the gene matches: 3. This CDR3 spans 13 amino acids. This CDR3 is CASSFQTSDEQFF. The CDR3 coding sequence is TGTGCCAGCAGCTTCCAGACTAGCGATGAGCAGTTCTTC.

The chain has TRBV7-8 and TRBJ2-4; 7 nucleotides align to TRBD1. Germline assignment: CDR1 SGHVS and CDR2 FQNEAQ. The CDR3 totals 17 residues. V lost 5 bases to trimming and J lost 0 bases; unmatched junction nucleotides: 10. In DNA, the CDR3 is TGTGCCAGCAGCGGAATAACAGGGGCTATAGCCAAAAACATTCAGTACTTC. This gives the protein CASSGITGAIAKNIQYF.

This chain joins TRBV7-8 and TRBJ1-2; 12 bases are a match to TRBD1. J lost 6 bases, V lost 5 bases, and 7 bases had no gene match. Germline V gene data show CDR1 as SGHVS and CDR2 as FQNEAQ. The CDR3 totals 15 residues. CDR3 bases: TGTGCCAGCAGCCTTCCGGGACAGGGGGCAAATGGCTACACCTTC. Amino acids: CASSLPGQGANGYTF.

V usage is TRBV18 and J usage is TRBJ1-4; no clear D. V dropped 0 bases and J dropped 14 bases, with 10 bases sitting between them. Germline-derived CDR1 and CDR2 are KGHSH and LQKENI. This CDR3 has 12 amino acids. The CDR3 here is CASSPPSETLFF. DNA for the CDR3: TGTGCCAGCTCACCACCTTCTGAAACTCTGTTTTTT.

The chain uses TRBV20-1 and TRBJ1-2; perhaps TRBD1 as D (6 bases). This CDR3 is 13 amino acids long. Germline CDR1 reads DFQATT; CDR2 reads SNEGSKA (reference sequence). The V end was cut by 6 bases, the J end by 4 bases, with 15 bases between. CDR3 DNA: TGCAGTGCCATACTTACAGGGTTCTATGGCTACACCTTC. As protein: CSAILTGFYGYTF.